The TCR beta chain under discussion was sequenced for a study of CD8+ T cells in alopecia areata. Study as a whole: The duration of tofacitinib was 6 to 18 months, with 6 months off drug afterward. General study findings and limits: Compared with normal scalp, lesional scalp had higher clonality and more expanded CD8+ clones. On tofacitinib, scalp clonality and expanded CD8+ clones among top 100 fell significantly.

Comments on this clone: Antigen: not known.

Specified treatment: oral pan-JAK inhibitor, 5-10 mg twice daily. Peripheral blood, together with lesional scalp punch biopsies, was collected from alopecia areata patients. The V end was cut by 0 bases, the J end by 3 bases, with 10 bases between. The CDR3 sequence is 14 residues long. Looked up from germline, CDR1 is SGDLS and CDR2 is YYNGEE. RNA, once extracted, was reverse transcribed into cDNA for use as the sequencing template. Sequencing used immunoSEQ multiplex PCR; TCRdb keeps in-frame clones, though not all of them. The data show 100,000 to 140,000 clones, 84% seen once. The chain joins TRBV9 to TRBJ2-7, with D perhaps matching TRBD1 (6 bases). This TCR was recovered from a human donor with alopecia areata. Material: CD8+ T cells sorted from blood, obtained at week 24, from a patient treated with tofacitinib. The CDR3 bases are TGTGCCAGCAGCGTAGAGGGGGAACTCTACGAGCAGTACTTC. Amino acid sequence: CASSVEGELYEQYF.